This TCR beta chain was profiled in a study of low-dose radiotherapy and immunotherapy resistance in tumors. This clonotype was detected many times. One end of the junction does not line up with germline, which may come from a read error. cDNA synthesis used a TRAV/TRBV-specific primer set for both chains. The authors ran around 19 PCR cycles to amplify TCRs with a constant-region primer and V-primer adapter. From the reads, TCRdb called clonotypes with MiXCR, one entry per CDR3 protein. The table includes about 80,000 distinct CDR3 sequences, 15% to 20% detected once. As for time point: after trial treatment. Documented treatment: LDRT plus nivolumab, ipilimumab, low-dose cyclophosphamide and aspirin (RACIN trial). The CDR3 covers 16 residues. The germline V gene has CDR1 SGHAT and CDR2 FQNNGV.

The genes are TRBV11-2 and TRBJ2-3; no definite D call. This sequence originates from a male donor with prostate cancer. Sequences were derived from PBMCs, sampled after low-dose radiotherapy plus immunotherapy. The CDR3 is CASSQGPGTSTDTQYF. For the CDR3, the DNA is TGCGCCAGCAGCCAAGGTCCCGGAACTAGCACAGATACGCAGTATTTT.